Shown below are 3 T cell receptor beta chains from a single sample sequenced in a study of T cells in Graves' hyperthyroidism and ophthalmopathy. RNA transcripts gave rise to amplified TCR beta CDR3 regions. An initial round of RT-PCR targeting the TCR CDR3 relied on the HTBI primer set. Using its own MiXCR run on the multiplex PCR reads, TCRdb lists one record per CDR3 protein. The sample yields roughly 710,000 distinct CDR3 sequences, under 45% seen once. Material: blood. These receptors were collected from a woman aged 35 to 49 with Graves' hyperthyroidism.

The table lists this clonotype with a few counts. The gene calls are TRBV5-1 and TRBJ2-6; the match to TRBD1 covers 8 bases. The CDR3 sequence is 16 residues long. V shed 2 bases and J 4 bases; nucleotides not matched to a gene: 5. Germline CDR1 reads SGHRS; CDR2 reads YFSETQ. The DNA of the CDR3 is TGCGCCAGCAGCTTTCGGACAGGGCGGGGGGCCAACGTCCTGACTTTC. Translating gives CASSFRTGRGANVLTF.

The sample holds many counts of this clonotype. V usage is TRBV7-2 and J usage is TRBJ2-7; D remains unclear. This CDR3 is 13 amino acids long. Trimming pared 5 bases from V and 3 bases from J, leaving 11 bases between. Per the germline V gene, CDR1 is SGHTA and CDR2 is FQGNSA. The CDR3 region is CASSPAVYYEQYF. The CDR3 nucleotides are TGTGCCAGCAGCCCCGCAGTTTACTACGAGCAGTACTTC.

The chain combines TRBV29-1 with TRBJ1-1; weak D call: TRBD1 (6 bases). CDR3 length equals 15 residues. Between the trimmed V and J ends, which lost 3 bases and 6 bases, there was a span of 20 bases. CDR1 and CDR2 (germline): SQVTM, ANQGSEA. CDR3 residues: CSVDDGGGVIAEAFF. CDR3 sequence (DNA): TGCAGCGTTGACGACGGGGGCGGGGTGATCGCTGAAGCTTTCTTT.